Listed below are T cell receptor beta chains from one sample, sequenced in a study of cytomegalovirus exposure and HLA in healthy donors. Sequencing used immunoSEQ multiplex PCR; TCRdb keeps in-frame clones, though not all of them. The sample lists fewer than 300,000 clones, around 86% occurring once. The sequenced material came from PBMCs. The receptors stem from a man aged 35-49 years in good health and CMV-seropositive. The CDR3 runs from the conserved cysteine through the conserved F or W. Each record gives: clone size, J gene, V gene, D gene, CDR3 length, CDR3 DNA, CDR3 protein. A D gene is named only where the DNA matches it firmly. Clone size, where shown, is once, few, many, or a class for clones that have expanded.

>few|TRBJ2-7|TRBV28|.|14
TGTGCCAGCAGTTTAGCGGCTTCCTCCTACGAGCAGTACTTC
CASSLAASSYEQYF
>.|TRBJ1-5|TRBV6-5|TRBD1|16
TGTGCCAGCAGTTACCCCGGGACAGTTAGCAATCAGCCCCAGCATTTT
CASSYPGTVSNQPQHF
>.|TRBJ2-7|TRBV7-9|TRBD1|18
TGTTCCAGCAGCCCCGGGACAGGGTCGAGCCCAAGCTCCTACGAGCAGTACTTC
CSSSPGTGSSPSSYEQYF
>.|TRBJ2-7|TRBV29-1|.|11
TGCAGCGCTCGGTGGAGTTACGAGCAGTACTTC
CSARWSYEQYF
>.|TRBJ2-7|TRBV11-2|.|14
TGTGCCAGCGACCACGATCCAGGGAACTACGAGCAGTACTTC
CASDHDPGNYEQYF
>.|TRBJ2-5|TRBV11-3|.|15
TGTGCCAGCAGCAACGGGGGAAGGTCTCAAGAGACCCAGTACTTC
CASSNGGRSQETQYF
>.|TRBJ2-7|TRBV7-9|.|14
TGTGCCAGCAGCTTATCCGGGAGCTCCTACGAGCAGTACTTC
CASSLSGSSYEQYF
>.|TRBJ2-2|TRBV9|TRBD2|19
TGTGCCAGCAGCGTAGGATTGAGACTAGCGGGACGGTCCACCGGGGAGCTGTTTTTT
CASSVGLRLAGRSTGELFF
>.|TRBJ1-2|TRBV28|TRBD1|17
TGTGCCAGCAGTTTAAACCAGGGGGGCCCTCCTAACTATGGCTACACCTTC
CASSLNQGGPPNYGYTF
>.|TRBJ1-3|TRBV9|.|17
TGTGCCAGCAGCGTAGAGGGAGCAGCGATCTCTGGAAACACCATATATTTT
CASSVEGAAISGNTIYF
>.|TRBJ2-7|TRBV14|.|14
TGTGCCAGCAGACGCTCAGGGGACCCATACGAGCAGTACTTC
CASRRSGDPYEQYF
>once|TRBJ2-3|TRBV19|TRBD2|16
TGTGCCAGTAGTACTAGCGGGATTATAAGCACAGATACGCAGTATTTT
CASSTSGIISTDTQYF
>.|TRBJ2-7|TRBV19|TRBD1|15
TGTGCCAGTAGTATTGGACAGGGGGTTGCCTACGAGCAGTACTTC
CASSIGQGVAYEQYF
>.|TRBJ2-6|TRBV19|TRBD2|17
TGTGCCAGTACCCGGGAGGGGGTGGCCTCTGGGGCCAACGTCCTGACTTTC
CASTREGVASGANVLTF
>.|TRBJ1-4|TRBV7-2|TRBD1|15
TGTGCCAGCAGCTCAACCAGACAGGGATCCGGAAAACTGTTTTTT
CASSSTRQGSGKLFF
>.|TRBJ1-2|TRBV29-1|TRBD1|14
TGCAGCGTTGGAGGGACAGGGTGGGGCTATGGCTACACCTTC
CSVGGTGWGYGYTF
>.|TRBJ2-1|TRBV9|.|12
TGTGCCAGCAGCGTAGCTTACAATGAGCAGTTCTTC
CASSVAYNEQFF
>.|TRBJ2-4|TRBV2|.|16
TGTGCCAGCTCTAAGGCGGGGCTACTAGCCAAAAACATTCAGTACTTC
CASSKAGLLAKNIQYF
>.|TRBJ2-7|TRBV7-8|TRBD2|15
TGTGCCAGCAGCTTGGGCGGGAGCTACTCCTACGAGCAGTACTTC
CASSLGGSYSYEQYF
>.|TRBJ2-1|TRBV28|.|14
TGTGCCAGCAGTACAGGGTATATTCGGAATGAGCAGTTCTTC
CASSTGYIRNEQFF
>.|TRBJ2-4|TRBV11-1|TRBD1|15
TGTGCCAGCAGCTTAGTGGGACAGGGGAAAAACATTCAGTACTTC
CASSLVGQGKNIQYF
>.|TRBJ2-1|TRBV6-1|TRBD1|15
TGTGCCAGCAGTCACGGACAGGGGGCTTACAATGAGCAGTTCTTC
CASSHGQGAYNEQFF
>.|TRBJ2-1|TRBV2|TRBD1|13
TGTGCCAGCTACCGGACAGGGGTAAATGAGCAGTTCTTC
CASYRTGVNEQFF
>.|TRBJ2-1|TRBV6-5|TRBD2|16
TGTGCCAGCAGTTACACCCCTAGCGGGAGCTTCAATGAGCAGTTCTTC
CASSYTPSGSFNEQFF
>few|TRBJ1-2|TRBV4-1|TRBD1|18
TGCGCCAGCAGCCAAGGCGGACAGGGTCGGGTCGGTAACTATGGCTACACCTTC
CASSQGGQGRVGNYGYTF
>.|TRBJ2-2|TRBV19|TRBD1|15
TGTGCCAGTAGACCGGGACAGACGAACACCGGGGAGCTGTTTTTT
CASRPGQTNTGELFF
>.|TRBJ2-7|TRBV30|TRBD1|13
TGTGCCTTGCAGGGGGCAGGTTCCTACGAGCAGTACTTC
CALQGAGSYEQYF
>.|TRBJ2-3|TRBV19|.|14
TGTGCCAGTAGTTGGGCGGGAAATACAGATACGCAGTATTTT
CASSWAGNTDTQYF
>.|TRBJ1-5|TRBV27|TRBD1|14
TGTGCCAGCAGTACTCGACAGGGGAATCAGCCCCAGCATTTT
CASSTRQGNQPQHF
>.|TRBJ2-1|TRBV4-3|TRBD2|17
TGCGCCAGCAGCCAAGATCCCCCTAGCGGGAGGGACAATGAGCAGTTCTTC
CASSQDPPSGRDNEQFF
>.|TRBJ2-2|TRBV7-6|.|16
TGTGCCAGCAGCTTAGGGACGGGACTCACAACCGGGGAGCTGTTTTTT
CASSLGTGLTTGELFF
>.|TRBJ2-7|TRBV5-1|TRBD2|14
TGCGCCAGCAGCCAATGGACTAGCGGCGACGAGCAGTACTTC
CASSQWTSGDEQYF